Listed below are T cell receptor beta chains from one sample, sequenced in a study of cytomegalovirus exposure and HLA in healthy donors. Clones were read by immunoSEQ multiplex PCR, and TCRdb kept only the in-frame ones, dropping some. The repertoire holds about 120,000 clones, with 17% as singletons. The sample taken for sequencing was PBMCs. These receptors were obtained from a female donor in good health and CMV-seropositive. Both conserved end residues are part of each CDR3. A D gene is named only where the DNA matches it firmly. Expanded clones get a size class; other rows say once, few or many, or leave the size out.

CASSLGAENSYEQYF TGTGCCAGCAGCTTAGGGGCGGAGAATTCCTACGAGCAGTACTTC - TRBJ2-7 - TRBV13
CASSQQGQETQYF TGCGCCAGCAGCCAACAGGGTCAGGAGACCCAGTACTTC - TRBJ2-5 few TRBV4-3
CASSRYLDSYSITGELFF TGTGCCAGCAGCCGTTATCTGGACAGTTATTCTATCACCGGGGAGCTGTTTTTT - TRBJ2-2 - TRBV5-5
CASRDTGLGINIQYF TGTGCCAGCAGGGACACGGGACTAGGGATAAACATTCAGTACTTC TRBD2 TRBJ2-4 - TRBV2
CASSLIGTRDEKLFF TGCGCCAGCAGCTTGATTGGGACACGGGATGAAAAACTGTTTTTT - TRBJ1-4 - TRBV5-1
CASSEGGLVNEQYF TGTGCCAGCAGTGAAGGGGGACTAGTTAACGAGCAGTACTTC TRBD2 TRBJ2-7 few TRBV6-1
CASSILGGNTGELFF TGTGCCAGCAGTATATTAGGAGGAAACACCGGGGAGCTGTTTTTT - TRBJ2-2 - TRBV6-6
CASSFRDTDEKLFF TGTGCCAGCAGCTTTAGGGACACAGATGAAAAACTGTTTTTT - TRBJ1-4 - TRBV11-2
CAWSVGTGRETQYF TGTGCCTGGAGTGTCGGGACAGGGAGGGAGACCCAGTACTTC TRBD1 TRBJ2-5 few TRBV30
CASSLDGRSYNEQFF TGTGCCAGCAGCTTGGACGGGAGGAGCTACAATGAGCAGTTCTTC TRBD2 TRBJ2-1 few TRBV5-4
CASHTDYSIYNEQFF TGCGCCAGCCACACCGACTACTCTATTTACAATGAGCAGTTCTTC - TRBJ2-1 - TRBV4-1
CSERPAGNEQFF TGCAGCGAACGGCCCGCGGGGAATGAGCAGTTCTTC - TRBJ2-1 - TRBV29-1
CASSRANYGYTF TGTGCCAGCTCCAGGGCTAACTATGGCTACACCTTC - TRBJ1-2 - TRBV9
CAWQKLAGAFEQYF TGTGCCTGGCAGAAACTAGCGGGAGCTTTTGAGCAGTACTTC TRBD2 TRBJ2-7 few TRBV30
CASSLDVLGGNEQFF TGCGCCAGCAGCTTGGACGTACTCGGAGGAAATGAGCAGTTCTTC - TRBJ2-1 few TRBV5-1
CAIWTGAGNTIYF TGTGCCATCTGGACAGGGGCCGGAAACACCATATATTTT TRBD1 TRBJ1-3 - TRBV10-3
CASSLGGTSGSFYEQYF TGTGCCAGCAGCTTGGGGGGGACTAGCGGGTCATTCTACGAGCAGTACTTC TRBD2 TRBJ2-7 few TRBV5-4
CASRTGPNEKLFF TGTGCCAGCAGAACAGGACCTAATGAAAAACTGTTTTTT - TRBJ1-4 few TRBV6-1
CASGPDWRAQETQYF TGTGCTAGTGGCCCGGACTGGAGGGCTCAAGAGACCCAGTACTTC - TRBJ2-5 few TRBV12-5
CASSQELLGQAELNSPLHF TGCGCCAGCAGCCAAGAATTACTAGGACAGGCCGAACTTAATTCACCCCTCCACTTT TRBD1 TRBJ1-6 few TRBV4-3
CASSQEWGLAGGGKNIQYF TGTGCCAGCAGCCAAGAATGGGGACTAGCGGGAGGGGGCAAAAACATTCAGTACTTC TRBD2 TRBJ2-4 few TRBV4-2
CSVEDSGEQFF TGCAGCGTTGAAGATTCGGGTGAGCAGTTCTTC - TRBJ2-1 few TRBV29-1
CASSGLLYRGWDTGELFF TGCGCCAGCAGCGGACTCCTCTACAGGGGGTGGGACACCGGGGAGCTGTTTTTT TRBD1 TRBJ2-2 - TRBV5-1
CASSRQGPVEQYF TGTGCCAGCTCACGGCAGGGTCCCGTCGAGCAGTACTTC - TRBJ2-7 few TRBV18
CASGRDTQYF TGTGCCAGCGGGCGAGATACGCAGTATTTT - TRBJ2-3 - TRBV6-5
CASSLTTGVGYTF TGTGCCAGCAGCTTAACCACAGGGGTTGGCTACACCTTC TRBD1 TRBJ1-2 few TRBV28
CASSPPGYGYGYTF TGTGCCAGCAGTCCCCCCGGGTACGGCTATGGCTACACCTTC - TRBJ1-2 - TRBV28
CASRPSLQGSRGYTF TGTGCCAGCAGGCCAAGCCTACAGGGGTCCAGAGGCTACACCTTC TRBD1 TRBJ1-2 - TRBV7-9
CASSQDTRYEQYF TGCGCCAGCAGCCAAGATACAAGATACGAGCAGTACTTC - TRBJ2-7 - TRBV4-3
CASSVQGGGLREKLFF TGTGCCAGCAGCGTACAGGGGGGAGGACTCCGTGAAAAACTGTTTTTT TRBD1 TRBJ1-4 few TRBV9
CATRSREDRQETQYF TGTGCCACCCGGTCCCGGGAGGACCGGCAAGAGACCCAGTACTTC TRBD2 TRBJ2-5 - TRBV6-6
CASSIQGLPEAFF TGTGCCAGCAGTATTCAGGGGCTTCCTGAAGCTTTCTTT - TRBJ1-1 - TRBV27
CASSLVAGGPSEQFF TGTGCCAGCAGCTTAGTAGCGGGAGGGCCGAGTGAGCAGTTCTTC TRBD2 TRBJ2-1 - TRBV7-9
CASSPSVASYEQYF TGTGCCAGCAGTCCCTCGGTAGCCTCCTACGAGCAGTACTTC - TRBJ2-7 few TRBV5-6
CAWSRGIVQPQHF TGTGCCTGGAGCAGGGGGATAGTCCAGCCCCAGCATTTT TRBD1 TRBJ1-5 - TRBV30
CASSLRSSSIHEQYF TGTGCCAGCAGCTTACGTTCGAGTTCTATCCACGAGCAGTACTTC - TRBJ2-7 - TRBV7-2
CASSIGQGQPQHF TGCGCCAGCAGCATCGGACAGGGACAGCCCCAGCATTTT TRBD1 TRBJ1-5 few TRBV5-1
CASSVGGKNYEQYF TGTGCCAGCAGCGTAGGCGGTAAGAACTACGAGCAGTACTTC - TRBJ2-7 - TRBV9
CASSLASGMMGNIQYF TGTGCCAGCAGTTTGGCTAGCGGGATGATGGGAAACATTCAGTACTTC TRBD2 TRBJ2-4 - TRBV27
CASSLTGYNEQFF TGCGCCAGCAGCTTGACGGGGTACAATGAGCAGTTCTTC - TRBJ2-1 few TRBV5-1
CASSPKGGQLPYEQYF TGTGCCAGCAGCCCCAAAGGGGGCCAGTTACCCTACGAGCAGTACTTC TRBD1 TRBJ2-7 few TRBV5-8
CASSLIPPGTGRDEQYF TGTGCCAGCAGCCTAATCCCCCCAGGGACAGGTCGCGACGAGCAGTACTTC TRBD1 TRBJ2-7 few TRBV7-8
CASSSTGGDYGYTF TGTGCCAGCAGCTCGACAGGGGGAGACTATGGCTACACCTTC TRBD1 TRBJ1-2 few TRBV7-9
CAWSTDTGNTIYF TGTGCCTGGTCGACCGACACTGGAAACACCATATATTTT - TRBJ1-3 few TRBV30
CASSLMTGSGTEAFF TGCGCCAGCAGCTTGATGACAGGGTCAGGCACTGAAGCTTTCTTT TRBD1 TRBJ1-1 few TRBV5-1
CASTGDRGHEQYF TGTGCCAGCACGGGGGACAGGGGCCACGAGCAGTACTTC TRBD1 TRBJ2-7 - TRBV28
CASSFSGGTYYEQYF TGTGCCAGCAGCTTTAGCGGGGGGACCTACTACGAGCAGTACTTC TRBD2 TRBJ2-7 few TRBV11-2
CASSSGGVNTGELFF TGTGCCAGCAGCTCAGGGGGCGTGAACACCGGGGAGCTGTTTTTT TRBD1 TRBJ2-2 few TRBV4-2
CSVVLGDSGNTIYF TGCAGCGTTGTTCTCGGTGACTCTGGAAACACCATATATTTT - TRBJ1-3 - TRBV29-1